The source of this T cell receptor (beta chain) is a study of siplizumab effects on memory and regulatory T cells. The protocol was immunoSEQ multiplex PCR, while the TCRdb copy is restricted to in-frame clones and leaves out a portion. The sample contains about 120,000 clones, approximately 92% of which appear only once. On this clone itself: Its target is not known. The sample carries other DNA sequences with the same CDR3.

General study results and limits: Siplizumab significantly decreased alloreactive sequences from unstimulated CD4+ memory cells. Roughly 75-97% of dividing CD4+ or CD8+ clones were without an attributable naive or memory phenotype. A mean of roughly 70% of mappable alloreactive CD4+ clones were Treg-derived with siplizumab, compared with 25% to 30% in controls. The alloresponse seemed to draw substantially on naive T cells, which appeared more diverse than memory cells.

The sequenced sample was non-Treg CD4+ T cells sorted from blood. The clonotype was recovered from a human donor in good health.

The CDR3 reads CASRAGQGYSSPLHF. In nucleotides, the CDR3 is TGTGCCAGCAGAGCTGGGCAGGGATACTCTTCACCCCTCCACTTT. V and J are TRBV6-5 and TRBJ1-6, with D tentatively TRBD1 (5 bases). Trimming stripped 6 bases from V and 9 bases from J, with 18 bases between. Germline CDR1 reads MNHEY; CDR2 reads SVGAGI. CDR3 length equals 15 residues.